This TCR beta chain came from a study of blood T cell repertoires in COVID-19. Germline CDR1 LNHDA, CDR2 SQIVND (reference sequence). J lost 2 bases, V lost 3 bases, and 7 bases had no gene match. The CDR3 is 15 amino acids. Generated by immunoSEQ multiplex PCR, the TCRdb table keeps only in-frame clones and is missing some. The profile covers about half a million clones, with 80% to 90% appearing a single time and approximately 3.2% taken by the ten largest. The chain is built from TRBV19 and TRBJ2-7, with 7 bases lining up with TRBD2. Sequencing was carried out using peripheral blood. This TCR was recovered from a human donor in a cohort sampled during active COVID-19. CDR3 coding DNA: TGTGCCAGTAGTATCGGTGGGAGGGCCCCCTACGAGCAGTACTTC. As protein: CASSIGGRAPYEQYF.